What follows are 21 T cell receptor beta chains derived from one specimen sequenced in a study of Ad26.COV2.S vaccination and SARS-CoV-2 variants. Libraries were prepared by immunoSEQ multiplex PCR; TCRdb keeps only in-frame clonotypes and omits some of them. In the table there are some 400,000 clones, about 88% of which are singletons. Treatment given: 15 to 20 received Ad26.COV2.S at low or high dose, single or two shots; about 5 received placebo; per-sample allocation not given. Sampling happened 63 days after the first vaccine or placebo injection. The sample was peripheral blood, taken in a trial of Ad26.COV2.S vaccine versus placebo. These TCRs come from a person between 18 and 65 years old who received the Ad26.COV2.S COVID-19 vaccine or a placebo.

The chain couples TRBV5-4 to TRBJ2-2; 8 bases fit TRBD1. Germline V gene sequence: CDR1 SGHNT, CDR2 YYREEE (reference sequence). J was trimmed by 1 base and V by 5 bases; bases with no gene match: 7. This CDR3 has 16 amino acids. In DNA form, the CDR3 reads TGTGCCAGCAGTACTAAGACAGGGGAGAACACCGGGGAGCTGTTTTTT. This translates into CASSTKTGENTGELFF.

As for this clone: One end of the junction varies from germline; a read error may be responsible. The V gene is TRBV4-1, the J gene TRBJ2-7, with a weak D call TRBD2 (7 bases). The CDR3 extends over 15 amino acids. Germline CDR1 is MGHRA and CDR2 is YSYEKL. The CDR3 DNA follows: TGCGCCAGCAGCCAGCAAGGGGGGGTCTCCCACGAGCAGTACTTC. It is translated as CASSQQGGVSHEQYF.

The chain combines TRBV19 with TRBJ1-1; weak D call: TRBD1 (5 bases). The CDR3 contains 14 residues. V lost 5 bases and J 1 base, leaving 11 bases between the germline ends. Germline-derived CDR1 and CDR2 are LNHDA and SQIVND (reference sequence). The CDR3 bases are TGTGCCAGTAGTCCGATGACAGAGAACACTGAAGCTTTCTTT. Protein sequence: CASSPMTENTEAFF.

This clone showed up just a few times. This sequence joins TRBV7-2 and TRBJ1-6, with D possibly matching TRBD1 (5 bases). Looked up from germline, CDR1 is SGHTA and CDR2 is FQGNSA. V lost 0 bases and J 3 bases, leaving 21 bases between the germline ends. The CDR3 runs 20 residues. As DNA, the CDR3 is TGTGCCAGCAGCTTAGCCCTGCCCGGGACTACCGATCACTATAATTCACCCCTCCACTTT. It translates to CASSLALPGTTDHYNSPLHF.

This clone was detected once. CDR3 bases: TGTGCCTGGAGAACTAAATCAGGGGGAGGGACTGAAGCTTTCTTT. Its protein is CAWRTKSGGGTEAFF. V and J are TRBV30 and TRBJ1-1, with 7 bases lining up with TRBD1. The junction had 12 bases not matched to a gene; V was cut back by 3 bases and J by 5 bases. There are 15 residues in the CDR3. The germline gives CDR1 GTSNPN, CDR2 SVGIG (reference sequence). The variable domain in full, with the rest retrieved from reference TRBV30 and TRBJ1-1, is SQTIHQWPATLVQPVGSPLSLECTVEGTSNPNLYWYRQAAGRGLQLLFYSVGIGQISSEVPQNLSASRPQDRQFILSSKKLLLSDSGFYLCAWRTKSGGGTEAFFGQGTRLTVV.

The genes are TRBV21-1 and TRBJ2-1. TRBV21-1 is described as a pseudogene. This CDR3 is 16 amino acids long. CDR3 sequence: CASSGGTQGSYNEQFF. CDR3 in DNA: TGTGCCAGCAGCGGGGGGACTCAGGGGTCCTACAATGAGCAGTTCTTC.

CDR3 loop: CASSLTASGQGVHEQYF. The CDR3 DNA follows: TGCGCCAGCAGCTTGACCGCGTCAGGACAGGGGGTCCACGAGCAGTACTTC. This sequence joins TRBV5-1 and TRBJ2-7; 10 bases line up with TRBD1. The V and J ends lost 1 base and 5 bases, in that order; junction bases with no gene match: 12. The CDR3 has 17 amino acids. In germline, CDR1 is SGHRS, CDR2 YFSETQ.

This clone was seen just once. V gene TRBV28 combines with J gene TRBJ2-6; 7 bases align to TRBD1. V was clipped by 5 bases and J by 4 bases; unmatched bases: 5. CDR1 and CDR2 from the germline V gene are MDHEN and SYDVKM. The CDR3 is 15 residues long. The CDR3 sequence: CASSRTGAGANVLTF. As DNA, the CDR3 is TGTGCCAGCAGTAGAACAGGGGCCGGGGCCAACGTCCTGACTTTC.

The chain has TRBV4-1 and TRBJ1-1, with D unresolved. There are 15 residues in the CDR3. Germline V gene data show CDR1 as MGHRA and CDR2 as YSYEKL. V lost 1 base, J lost 1 base, and 10 bases lay in between. CDR3 region: CASSQGFGRNTEAFF. Written as DNA, the CDR3 is TGCGCCAGCAGCCAAGGGTTCGGGCGGAACACTGAAGCTTTCTTT.

The V call is TRBV5-1, the J call TRBJ2-7; a possible D gene is TRBD2 (7 bases). Germline lookup yields CDR1 SGHRS and CDR2 YFSETQ. The CDR3 length is 17 residues. Trimming cost V 4 bases and J 3 bases, with 23 bases left between them. CDR3 DNA: TGCGCCAGCAGCAATACAGGGATTCTGGGGACTAACTACGAGCAGTACTTC. Translating it yields CASSNTGILGTNYEQYF.

V and J are TRBV2 and TRBJ2-1; perhaps TRBD1 as D (5 bases). The CDR3 runs 14 residues. In germline, CDR1 is SNHLY, CDR2 FYNNEI. V lost 1 base, J lost 9 bases, and 13 bases lay in between. CDR3 DNA sequence: TGTGCCAGCAGTGAAGGCAGGGTTGGGGTTGAGCAGTTCTTC. It is translated as CASSEGRVGVEQFF.

This chain uses TRBV2 with TRBJ2-3; 8 bases fit TRBD2. J lost 6 bases, V lost 6 bases, and 5 bases had no gene match. Germline V gene sequence: CDR1 SNHLY, CDR2 FYNNEI. The CDR3 extends over 13 amino acids. The CDR3 sequence: CASSRGGFDTQYF. CDR3 nucleotides: TGTGCCAGCAGCCGGGGGGGTTTTGATACGCAGTATTTT.

This rearrangement joins TRBV2 to TRBJ2-1, with D perhaps matching TRBD2 (5 bases). CDR1 and CDR2 from the germline V gene are SNHLY and FYNNEI. The CDR3 sequence is 14 residues long. V was pared by 6 bases and J by 2 bases, with 11 bases between. CDR3 DNA: TGTGCCAGCAGGGTCAGCGGACCCTACAATGAGCAGTTCTTC. Its translation: CASRVSGPYNEQFF. Supplemented by reference TRBV2 and TRBJ2-1, the full variable domain reads EPEVTQTPSHQVTQMGQEVILRCVPISNHLYFYWYRQILGQKVEFLVSFYNNEISEKSEIFDDQFSVERPDGSNFTLKIRSTKLEDSAMYFCASRVSGPYNEQFFGPGTRLTVL.

This chain joins TRBV28 and TRBJ2-3; D is possibly TRBD2 (6 bases). The V end was cut by 3 bases, the J end by 2 bases, with 12 bases between. The CDR3 runs 15 residues. From germline, CDR1 is MDHEN and CDR2 SYDVKM. CDR3 loop: CASSLWLANTDTQYF. Here the CDR3 DNA reads TGTGCCAGCAGTTTGTGGCTAGCGAACACAGATACGCAGTATTTT.

V gene TRBV2 combines with J gene TRBJ2-7; the D gene is possibly TRBD1 (5 bases). The CDR3 spans 13 residues. Looked up from germline, CDR1 is SNHLY and CDR2 is FYNNEI. V was clipped by 3 bases and J by 4 bases, with 10 bases between them. CDR3 residues: CASSDRTPYEQYF. CDR3 nucleotide sequence: TGTGCCAGCAGTGACCGGACACCTTACGAGCAGTACTTC.

With regard to this clone: Germline is not matched at one junction end, which may reflect a read error. This chain links TRBV2 with TRBJ1-6, with D unresolved. The CDR3 sequence is 11 residues long. Germline CDR1 and CDR2: SNHLY and FYNNEI. The chain's CDR3 is CASRRESPLHF. The CDR3 nucleotides read TGTGCCAGCAGAAGGGAATCACCTCTCCACTTT.

The chain uses TRBV18 and TRBJ2-2; the match to TRBD2 covers 11 bases. The germline V gene encodes CDR1 KGHSH and CDR2 LQKENI. The CDR3 totals 16 residues. Trimming cost V 0 bases and J 4 bases; bases outside gene matches: 1. CDR3 residues: CASSPPSGRVTGELFF. DNA of the CDR3: TGTGCCAGCTCACCACCTAGCGGGAGGGTCACCGGGGAGCTGTTTTTT.

The chain uses TRBV11-3 and TRBJ2-3; either TRBD1 or TRBD2 may supply D (5 bases each). This CDR3 spans 14 amino acids. Germline V gene lookup returns CDR1 SGHNT and CDR2 YENEEA. V lost 8 bases to trimming and J lost 2 bases, with 14 bases between them. For the CDR3, the DNA is TGTGCCAGCCGAGGGGCCGGGACCACAGATACGCAGTATTTT. Encoded protein: CASRGAGTTDTQYF.

This clone was detected a few times. CDR3 loop: CASSQAHGAGQPQHF. In DNA, the CDR3 is TGCGCCAGCAGCCAAGCCCACGGGGCCGGCCAGCCCCAGCATTTT. The gene calls are TRBV4-1 and TRBJ1-5; maybe TRBD1 (5 bases). The CDR3 totals 15 residues. The V gene lost 1 base and the J gene lost 7 bases, with 14 bases spanning the gap. The germline V gene encodes CDR1 MGHRA and CDR2 YSYEKL.

The rearrangement joins TRBV19 to TRBJ1-2, with 8 bases lining up with TRBD1. V lost 1 base, J lost 6 bases, and 13 bases stayed unmatched. The CDR3 has 17 amino acids. Germline CDR1 is LNHDA and CDR2 is SQIVND (reference sequence). Here the CDR3 DNA reads TGTGCCAGTAGTATAGCCGGACAGGGCCTTACCCTTCATGGCTACACCTTC. Translation: CASSIAGQGLTLHGYTF.

The chain has TRBV5-5 and TRBJ2-3; 12 bases map to TRBD2. The trim removed 3 bases at V and 8 bases at J, leaving 10 bases unmatched. Per the germline V gene, CDR1 is SGHKS and CDR2 is YYEKEE (reference sequence). CDR3 length equals 16 residues. The CDR3 sequence: CASSSLTSGSFGTQYF. CDR3 coding DNA: TGTGCCAGCAGCTCCCTGACTAGCGGGAGTTTTGGTACGCAGTATTTT.